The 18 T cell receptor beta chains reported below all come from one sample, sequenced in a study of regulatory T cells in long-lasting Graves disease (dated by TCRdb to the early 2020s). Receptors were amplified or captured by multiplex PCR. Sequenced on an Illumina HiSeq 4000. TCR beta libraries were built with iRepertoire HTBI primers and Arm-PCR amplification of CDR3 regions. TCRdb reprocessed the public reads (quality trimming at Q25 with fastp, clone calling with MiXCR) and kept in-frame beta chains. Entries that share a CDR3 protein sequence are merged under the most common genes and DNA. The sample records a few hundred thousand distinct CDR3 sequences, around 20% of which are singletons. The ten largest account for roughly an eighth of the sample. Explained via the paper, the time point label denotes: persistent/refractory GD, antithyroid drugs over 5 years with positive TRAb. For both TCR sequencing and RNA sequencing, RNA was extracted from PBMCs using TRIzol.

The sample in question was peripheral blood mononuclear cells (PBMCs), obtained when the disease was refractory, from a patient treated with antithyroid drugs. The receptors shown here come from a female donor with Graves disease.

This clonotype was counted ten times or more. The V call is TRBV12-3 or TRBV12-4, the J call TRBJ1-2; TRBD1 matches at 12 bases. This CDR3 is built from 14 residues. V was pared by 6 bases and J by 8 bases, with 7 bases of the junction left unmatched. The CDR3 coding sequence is TGTGCCAGCAGCGCGGGGACAGGGGGCTTCGGCTACACCTTC. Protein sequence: CASSAGTGGFGYTF.

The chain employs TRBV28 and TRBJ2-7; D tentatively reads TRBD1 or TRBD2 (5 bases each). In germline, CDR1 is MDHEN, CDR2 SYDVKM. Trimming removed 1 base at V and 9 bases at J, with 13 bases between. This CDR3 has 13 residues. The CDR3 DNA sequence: TGTGCCAGCAGTTTATCTGGAGTGGGGGTGCAGTACTTC. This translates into CASSLSGVGVQYF.

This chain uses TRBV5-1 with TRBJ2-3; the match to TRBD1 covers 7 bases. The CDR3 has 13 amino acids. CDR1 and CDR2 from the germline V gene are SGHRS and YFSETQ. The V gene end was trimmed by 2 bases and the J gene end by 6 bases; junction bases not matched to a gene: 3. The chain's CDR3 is CASSLRQGDTQYF. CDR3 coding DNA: TGCGCCAGCAGCTTACGACAGGGCGATACGCAGTATTTT.

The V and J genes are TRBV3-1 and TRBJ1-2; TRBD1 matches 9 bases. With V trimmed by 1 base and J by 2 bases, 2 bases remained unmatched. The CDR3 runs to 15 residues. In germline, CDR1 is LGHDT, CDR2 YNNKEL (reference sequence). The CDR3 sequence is CASSQGTGVNYGYTF. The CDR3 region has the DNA TGTGCCAGCAGCCAAGGGACAGGGGTAAACTATGGCTACACCTTC.

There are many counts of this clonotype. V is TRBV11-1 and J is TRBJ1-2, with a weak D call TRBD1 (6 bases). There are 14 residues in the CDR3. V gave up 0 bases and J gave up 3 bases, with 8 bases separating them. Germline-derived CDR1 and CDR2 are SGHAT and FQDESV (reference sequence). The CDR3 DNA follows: TGTGCCAGCAGCTTAGCGGGACAACACTATGGCTACACCTTC. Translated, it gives CASSLAGQHYGYTF.

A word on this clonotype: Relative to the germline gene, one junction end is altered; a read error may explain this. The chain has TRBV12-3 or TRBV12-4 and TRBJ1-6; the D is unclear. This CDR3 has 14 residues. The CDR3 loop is CANNLMGYNSPLHF. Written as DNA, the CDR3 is TGTGCCAACAATCTCATGGGGTATAACTCACCCCTCCACTTT.

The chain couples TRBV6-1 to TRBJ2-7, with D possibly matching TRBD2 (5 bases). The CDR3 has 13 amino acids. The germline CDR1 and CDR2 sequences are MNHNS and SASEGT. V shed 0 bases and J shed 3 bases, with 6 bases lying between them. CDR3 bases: TGTGCCAGCAGTGAAGCACTAGGCTACGAGCAGTACTTC. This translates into CASSEALGYEQYF.

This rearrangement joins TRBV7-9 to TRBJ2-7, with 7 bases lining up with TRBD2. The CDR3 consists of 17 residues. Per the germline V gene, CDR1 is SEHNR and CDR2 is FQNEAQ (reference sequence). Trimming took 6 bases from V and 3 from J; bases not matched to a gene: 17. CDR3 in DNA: TGTGCCAGCAGAAGGGTGGGGGGGGGGACCGACGTCTACGAGCAGTACTTC. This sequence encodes CASRRVGGGTDVYEQYF.

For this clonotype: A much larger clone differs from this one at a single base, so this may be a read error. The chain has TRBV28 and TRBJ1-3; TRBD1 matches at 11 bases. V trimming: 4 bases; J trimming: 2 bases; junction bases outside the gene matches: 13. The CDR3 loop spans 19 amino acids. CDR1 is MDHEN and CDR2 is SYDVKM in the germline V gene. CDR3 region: CASSSWGGTGGFAGNTIYF. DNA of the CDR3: TGTGCCAGCAGTTCATGGGGCGGGACAGGGGGGTTTGCTGGAAACACCATATATTTT.

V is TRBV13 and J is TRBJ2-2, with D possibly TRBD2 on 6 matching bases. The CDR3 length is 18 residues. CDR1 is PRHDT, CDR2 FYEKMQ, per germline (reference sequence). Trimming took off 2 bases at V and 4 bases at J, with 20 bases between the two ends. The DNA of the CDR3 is TGTGCCAGCAGCTTATTGGATCGGGGGTCCGAGTCCACCGGGGAGCTGTTTTTT. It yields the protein CASSLLDRGSESTGELFF.

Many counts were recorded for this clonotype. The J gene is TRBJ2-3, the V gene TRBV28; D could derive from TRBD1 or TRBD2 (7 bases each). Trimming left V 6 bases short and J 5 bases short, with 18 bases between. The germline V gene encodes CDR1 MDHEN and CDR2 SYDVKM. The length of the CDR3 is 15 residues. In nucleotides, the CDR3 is TGTGCCAGCAGCAGGGGGGGGAGGGCCCTAGATACGCAGTATTTT. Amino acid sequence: CASSRGGRALDTQYF.

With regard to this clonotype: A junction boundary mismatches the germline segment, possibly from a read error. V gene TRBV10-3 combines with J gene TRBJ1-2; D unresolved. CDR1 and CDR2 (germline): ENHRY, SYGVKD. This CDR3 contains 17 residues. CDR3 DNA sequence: TGTGCCACCAGTAAAGGACCAGGTGGAGTGAGTCGTCGCGGCTACACCTTC. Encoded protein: CATSKGPGGVSRRGYTF.

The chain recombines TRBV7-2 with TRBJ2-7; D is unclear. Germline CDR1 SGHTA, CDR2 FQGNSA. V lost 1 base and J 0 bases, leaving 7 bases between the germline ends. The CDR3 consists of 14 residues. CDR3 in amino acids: CASSLVPSSYEQYF. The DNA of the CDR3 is TGTGCCAGCAGCTTAGTCCCGAGCTCCTACGAGCAGTACTTC.

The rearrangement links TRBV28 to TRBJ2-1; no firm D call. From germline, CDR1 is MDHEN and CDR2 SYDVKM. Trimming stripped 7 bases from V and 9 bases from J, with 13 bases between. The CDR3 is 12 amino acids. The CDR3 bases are TGTGCCAGCATGAAGTATTTGGGTGAGCAGTTCTTC. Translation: CASMKYLGEQFF. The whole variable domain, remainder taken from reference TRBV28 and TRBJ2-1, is DVKVTQSSRYLVKRTGEKVFLECVQDMDHENMFWYRQDPGLGLRLIYFSYDVKMKEKGDIPEGYSVSREKKERFSLILESASTNQTSMYLCASMKYLGEQFFGPGTRLTVL.

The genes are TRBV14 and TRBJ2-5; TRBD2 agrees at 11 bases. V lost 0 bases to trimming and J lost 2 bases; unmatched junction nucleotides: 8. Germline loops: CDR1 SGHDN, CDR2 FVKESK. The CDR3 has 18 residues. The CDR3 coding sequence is TGTGCCAGCAGCCAAGATCTTCCGGGACTAGCGGTGCAAGAGACCCAGTACTTC. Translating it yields CASSQDLPGLAVQETQYF.

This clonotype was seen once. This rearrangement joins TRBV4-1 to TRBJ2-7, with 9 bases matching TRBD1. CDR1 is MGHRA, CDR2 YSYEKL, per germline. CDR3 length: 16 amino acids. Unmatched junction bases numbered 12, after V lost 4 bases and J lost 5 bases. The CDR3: CASSRQPGQGDHEQYF. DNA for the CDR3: TGCGCCAGCAGCCGGCAACCGGGACAGGGTGACCACGAGCAGTACTTC.

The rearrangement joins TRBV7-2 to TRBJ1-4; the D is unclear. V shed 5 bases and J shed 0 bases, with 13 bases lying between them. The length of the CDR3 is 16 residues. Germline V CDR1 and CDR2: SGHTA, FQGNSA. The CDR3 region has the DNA TGTGCCAGCAGCCGGACCCCATTTGCAACTAATGAAAAACTGTTTTTT. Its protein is CASSRTPFATNEKLFF. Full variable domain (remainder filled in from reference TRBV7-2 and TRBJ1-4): GAGVSQSPSNKVTEKGKDVELRCDPISGHTALYWYRQSLGQGLEFLIYFQGNSAPDKSGLPSDRFSAERTGGSVSTLTIQRTQQEDSAVYLCASSRTPFATNEKLFFGSGTQLSVL.

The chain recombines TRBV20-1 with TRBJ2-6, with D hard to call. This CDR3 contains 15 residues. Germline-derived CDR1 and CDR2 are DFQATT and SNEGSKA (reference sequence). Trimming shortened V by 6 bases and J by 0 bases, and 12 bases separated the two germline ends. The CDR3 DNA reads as TGCAGTGCAAGGAATCGATCCTCTGGGGCCAACGTCCTGACTTTC. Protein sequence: CSARNRSSGANVLTF.